One and the same sample provided the 18 T cell receptor beta chains below, sequenced in a study of read filtering for tumor transcriptome and immune sequencing. The library was built from approximately 400 ng RNA with molecular barcoded adaptors for alpha/delta and beta/gamma chains. TCRdb independently ran MiXCR on the reads; one entry per CDR3 protein. The sample has over 55,000 distinct CDR3 sequences; approximately 15% are singletons. Sequenced: a population of CD138-negative cells sorted from bone marrow. The receptor set was obtained from a donor at least 40 years old with multiple myeloma.

The chain couples TRBV12-3 or TRBV12-4 to TRBJ2-3; the D is unclear. The CDR3 contains 11 residues. Trimming left V 7 bases short and J 5 bases short, with 7 bases between. The CDR3 loop reads CASTSLDTQYF. The CDR3 bases are TGTGCCAGCACCAGTCTAGATACGCAGTATTTT.

This chain links TRBV4-3 with TRBJ2-7; D tentatively reads TRBD1 or TRBD2 (6 bases each). The germline gives CDR1 LGHNA, CDR2 YSLEER. V gave up 0 bases and J gave up 7 bases, with 22 bases separating them. The CDR3 loop spans 17 amino acids. In DNA form, the CDR3 reads TGCGCCAGCAGCCAAGAACTCGGCGGCAGGCGGAGGGGGGAGCAGTACTTC. Protein product: CASSQELGGRRRGEQYF.

The sample holds many counts of this clonotype. The chain combines TRBV12-3 or TRBV12-4 with TRBJ1-4, with TRBD1 as a possible D gene (6 bases). V was shortened by 5 bases and J by 10 bases, with 14 bases between the two germline ends. The CDR3 is 13 residues long. The CDR3 loop reads CASSPQQGGKLFF. DNA of the CDR3: TGTGCCAGCAGTCCCCAACAGGGAGGAAAACTGTTTTTT.

This clonotype was counted at least ten times. CDR3 in amino acids: CSVGVSGGFYNEQFF. In DNA form, the CDR3 reads TGCAGCGTGGGGGTCTCAGGGGGTTTCTACAATGAGCAGTTCTTC. V and J are TRBV29-1 and TRBJ2-1; 7 bases agree with TRBD1. J gave up 3 bases and V 6 bases, and 11 bases lay outside the gene matches. This CDR3 is 15 amino acids long. Germline assignment: CDR1 SQVTM and CDR2 ANQGSEA.

This clonotype was seen at least ten times. The chain links TRBV20-1 to TRBJ2-7, with unresolved D. Germline V gene data show CDR1 as DFQATT and CDR2 as SNEGSKA (reference sequence). This CDR3 spans 11 amino acids. V was trimmed by 6 bases and J by 2 bases, leaving 8 bases between them. The CDR3 region is CSALGAYEQYF. DNA of the CDR3: TGCAGTGCCCTAGGTGCCTACGAGCAGTACTTC.

About this clonotype: Just one base apart from a much larger clone, this may be a read error. The chain recombines TRBV5-1 with TRBJ2-6; a possible D gene is TRBD1 (5 bases). CDR1 SGHRS and CDR2 YFSETQ come from the germline V gene. This CDR3 has 14 amino acids. CDR3 residues: CASSSGSGANALTF. In DNA, the CDR3 is TGCGCCAGCAGTTCGGGCTCTGGGGCCAACGCCCTGACTTTC.

With regard to this clonotype: A far larger clone is one nucleotide away, so this likely arose from a read error. The rearrangement uses TRBV12-3 or TRBV12-4 and TRBJ2-7; 7 nucleotides match TRBD2. V dropped 5 bases and J dropped 3; count of bases not matched to a gene: 10. The CDR3 is made up of 15 amino acids. In DNA, the CDR3 is TGTGCCAGCAGTGGGGACGGGGGGAACTTCTACGAGCAGTACTTC. Translating it yields CASSGDGGNFYEQYF.

This clonotype was picked up a small number of times. The CDR3 ends on some other residue instead of the conserved phenylalanine or tryptophan, so this is likely a read error. The chain couples TRBV11-2 to TRBJ2-7; 9 bases agree with TRBD2. This CDR3 is built from 14 residues. Germline V lookup: CDR1 SGHAT, CDR2 FQNNGV. The V and J ends lost 2 bases and 2 bases, in that order; junction bases with no gene match: 1. In DNA form, the CDR3 reads TGTGCCAGCAGCTTAAGCGGGGGGCCCTACGAGCAGTACCTC. Residues: CASSLSGGPYEQYL.

A note on this clonotype: The junction departs from the called germline gene at one end, perhaps through a read error. This chain links TRBV5-1 with TRBJ2-7; TRBD1 agrees at 9 bases. The germline gives CDR1 SGHRS, CDR2 YFSETQ. This CDR3 is built from 13 residues. As DNA, the CDR3 is TGTGCCAGCAGCAAACAGGGGGCGTACGAGCAGTACTTC. Protein: CASSKQGAYEQYF.

The chain uses TRBV29-1 and TRBJ2-4; 8 bases map to TRBD1. This CDR3 region has 12 residues. Unmatched junction bases numbered 3, after V lost 2 bases and J lost 9 bases. Germline-derived CDR1 and CDR2 are SQVTM and ANQGSEA. CDR3 DNA: TGCAGCGTTGAACAGGGGGCTTTCATTCAGTACTTC. Its translation is CSVEQGAFIQYF. Filled out from reference TRBV29-1 and TRBJ2-4, the complete variable domain reads SAVISQKPSRDICQRGTSLTIQCQVDSQVTMMFWYRQQPGQSLTLIATANQGSEATYESGFVIDKFPISRPNLTFSTLTVSNMSPEDSSIYLCSVEQGAFIQYFGAGTRLSVL.

The chain uses TRBV6-2 or TRBV6-3 and TRBJ2-4, with 7 bases identical to TRBD1. CDR1 is MNHEY, CDR2 SVGEGT, per germline. The CDR3 runs 14 residues. The trim removed 4 bases at V and 8 bases at J, leaving 8 bases unmatched. This chain's CDR3 is CASSSDRETDIQYF. Written as DNA, the CDR3 is TGTGCCAGCAGTTCCGACAGGGAGACGGACATTCAGTACTTC.

With respect to this clonotype: One base away lies a much larger clone, so this may be a sequencing read error. V usage is TRBV11-2 and J usage is TRBJ1-1, with 8 nucleotides matching TRBD1. Germline-derived CDR1 and CDR2 are SGHAT and FQNNGV. This CDR3 spans 16 amino acids. The CDR3 DNA reads as TGTGCCAGCAGCCTTGGACAGGGTACCATGAACACTGAAGCTATCTTT. Translation: CASSLGQGTMNTEAIF.

The V call is TRBV12-3 or TRBV12-4, the J call TRBJ1-1; no firm D call. CDR3 size: 12 residues. Trimming removed 5 bases from V and 5 bases from J, with 9 bases in between. The CDR3: CASSHQRTEAFF. CDR3 bases: TGTGCCAGCAGTCACCAGAGAACTGAAGCTTTCTTT.

This CDR3 reads CSARNTGLAGAEQFF. CDR3 in DNA: TGCAGTGCCAGAAACACGGGACTAGCGGGAGCCGAGCAGTTCTTC. The J gene is TRBJ2-1, the V gene TRBV20-1; 14 bases match TRBD2. The CDR3 has 15 residues. The V segment lost 6 bases and the J segment 10 bases; nucleotides outside the gene matches: 11. Germline V gene sequence: CDR1 DFQATT, CDR2 SNEGSKA (reference sequence).

The rearrangement links TRBV7-3 to TRBJ2-2; no clear D. This CDR3 region has 13 residues. Germline CDR1 reads SGHTA; CDR2 reads FQGTGA. Trimming took 2 bases from V and 4 from J, leaving 5 bases between them. CDR3 region: CASSLAVTGELFF. The CDR3 DNA follows: TGTGCCAGCAGCTTAGCCGTCACCGGGGAGCTGTTTTTT.

Worth noting for this clonotype: This clone may be a read error of a much larger clone one base away. The V and J genes are TRBV29-1 and TRBJ2-2, with 8 nucleotides matching TRBD1. CDR1 is SQVTM and CDR2 is ANQGSEA in the germline V gene. This CDR3 is built from 17 residues. CDR3: CNVEDGIRGQNTGELFF. In DNA, the CDR3 is TGCAACGTTGAAGATGGGATCAGGGGGCAGAACACCGGGGAGCTGTTTTTT.

CDR3 protein: CASSYFSGKQETQYF. In DNA, the CDR3 is TGTGCCAGCAGTTACTTCAGCGGGAAACAAGAGACCCAGTACTTC. The chain recombines TRBV6-5 with TRBJ2-5; the match to TRBD2 covers 7 bases. Per the germline V gene, CDR1 is MNHEY and CDR2 is SVGAGI. CDR3 length equals 15 residues. V lost 1 base and J lost 2; bases outside the gene matches: 4.

This clonotype was found many times. This chain connects TRBV5-1 to TRBJ1-5; D gene unclear. Germline-derived CDR1 and CDR2 are SGHRS and YFSETQ. Trimming took 0 bases from V and 0 from J, leaving 7 bases between them. The CDR3 totals 15 residues. The chain's CDR3 is CASSLAGNSNQPQHF. The DNA for the CDR3 is TGCGCCAGCAGCTTGGCTGGGAATAGCAATCAGCCCCAGCATTTT.